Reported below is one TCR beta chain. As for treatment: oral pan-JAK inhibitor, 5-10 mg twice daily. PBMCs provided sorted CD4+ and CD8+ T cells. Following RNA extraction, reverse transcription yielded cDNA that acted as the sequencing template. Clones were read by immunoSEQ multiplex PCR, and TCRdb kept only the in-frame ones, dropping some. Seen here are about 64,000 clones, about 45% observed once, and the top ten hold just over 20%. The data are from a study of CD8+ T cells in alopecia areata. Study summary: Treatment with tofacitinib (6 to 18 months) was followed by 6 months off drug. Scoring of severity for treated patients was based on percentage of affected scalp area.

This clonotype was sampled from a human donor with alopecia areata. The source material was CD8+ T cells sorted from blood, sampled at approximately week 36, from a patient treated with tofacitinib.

CDR3 DNA: TGTGCCAGCACCCATTTCGCTAAAAACACTGAAGCTTTCTTT. It specifies CASTHFAKNTEAFF. The chain uses TRBV7-2 and TRBJ1-1; D is undetermined. V lost 7 bases, J lost 2 bases, and 14 bases lay in between. The CDR3 has 14 residues. Germline V gene lookup returns CDR1 SGHTA and CDR2 FQGNSA.